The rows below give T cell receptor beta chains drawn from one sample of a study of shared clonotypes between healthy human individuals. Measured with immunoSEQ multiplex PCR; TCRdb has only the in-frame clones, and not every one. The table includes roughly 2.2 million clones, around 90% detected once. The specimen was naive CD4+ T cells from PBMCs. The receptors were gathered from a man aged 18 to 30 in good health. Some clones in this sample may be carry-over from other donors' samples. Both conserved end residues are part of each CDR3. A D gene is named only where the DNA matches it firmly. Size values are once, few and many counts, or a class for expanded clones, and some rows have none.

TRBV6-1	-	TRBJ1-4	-	TGTGCCAGCACAGAAACCCTTAATGAAAAACTGTTTTTT	CASTETLNEKLFF
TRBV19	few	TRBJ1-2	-	TGTGCCAGTAGCCTCAAGGTCGGGTATGGCTACACCTTC	CASSLKVGYGYTF
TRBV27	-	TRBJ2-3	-	TGTGCCAGAACATCCGGGCCGACACGCACAGATACGCAGTATTTT	CARTSGPTRTDTQYF
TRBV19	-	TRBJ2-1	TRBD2	TGTGCCAGTAGTAGGGGGACTAGCGGCTACAATGAGCAGTTCTTC	CASSRGTSGYNEQFF
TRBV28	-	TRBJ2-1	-	TGTGCCAGCAGTTTTGATCATCTTGGGGCTAATGAGCAGTTCTTC	CASSFDHLGANEQFF
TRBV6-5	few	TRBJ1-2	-	TGTGCCAGCAGTTACTTCCGGGATCAAGGGGGCTACACCTTC	CASSYFRDQGGYTF
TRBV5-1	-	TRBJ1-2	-	TGCGCCAGCAGCTTGGGCTTCGGCTACACCTTC	CASSLGFGYTF
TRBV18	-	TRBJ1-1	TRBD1	TGTGCCAGCTCACTTGACAGGGGGCAACCTGAAGCTTTCTTT	CASSLDRGQPEAFF
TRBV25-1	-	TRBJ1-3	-	TGTGCCAGCAGTGCAGGCAGGGTCGAAGACACCATATATTTT	CASSAGRVEDTIYF
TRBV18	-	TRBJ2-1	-	TGTGCCAGCTCACCGCCCAGACTCGGAGAGCAGTTCTTC	CASSPPRLGEQFF
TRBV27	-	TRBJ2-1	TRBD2	TGTGCCAGCGGCGGGCTAGCGGGATACAATGAGCAGTTCTTC	CASGGLAGYNEQFF
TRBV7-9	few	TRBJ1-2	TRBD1	TGTGCCAGCAGCCCACGACAGGGCAACTATGGCTACACCTTC	CASSPRQGNYGYTF
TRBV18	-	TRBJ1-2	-	TGTGCCAGCTCACCAGGAGCTAACTATGGCTACACCTTC	CASSPGANYGYTF
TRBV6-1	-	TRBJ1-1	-	TGTGCCAGCAGTGGTCTCGGGACGGGGGACACTGAAGCTTTCTTT	CASSGLGTGDTEAFF
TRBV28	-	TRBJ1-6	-	TGTGCCAGCATCGAACGGAAGGTTACGTCACCCCTCCACTTT	CASIERKVTSPLHF
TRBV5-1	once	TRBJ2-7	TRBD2	TGCGCCAGCAGCTTCCCCAGCGGGATCCGAAGCGAGCAGTACTTC	CASSFPSGIRSEQYF
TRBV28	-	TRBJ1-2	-	TGTGCCAGCAGTTCCCGGGGATTAGCTAACTATGGCTACACCTTC	CASSSRGLANYGYTF
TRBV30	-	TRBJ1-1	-	TGTGCCTGGAGTCCCGCCCGTATGGGGACTGAAGCTTTCTTT	CAWSPARMGTEAFF
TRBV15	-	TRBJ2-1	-	TGTGCCACCAGCAGAGTTGGCGGCTACAATGAGCAGTTCTTC	CATSRVGGYNEQFF
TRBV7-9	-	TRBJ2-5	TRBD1	TGTGCCAGCAGCTTGGGACAGGGGCTGGAAGAGACCCAGTACTTC	CASSLGQGLEETQYF
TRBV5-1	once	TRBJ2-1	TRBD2	TGCGCCAGCAGCCAGCCTAGCGGCCCCAATGAGCAGTTCTTC	CASSQPSGPNEQFF
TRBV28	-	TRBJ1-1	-	TGTGCCAGCAGGCGGGGATCGAATACAGCTTTCTTT	CASRRGSNTAFF
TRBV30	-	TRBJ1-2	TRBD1	TGTGCCTGGAGTGCCAGCATCGACAGGGGACTTGGCTACACCTTC	CAWSASIDRGLGYTF
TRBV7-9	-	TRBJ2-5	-	TGTGCCAGCAGCCCGTCATGGGAGACCCAGTACTTC	CASSPSWETQYF
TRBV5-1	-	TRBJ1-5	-	TGCGCCAGCAGCTTGGCCGGTAATCAGCCCCAGCATTTT	CASSLAGNQPQHF
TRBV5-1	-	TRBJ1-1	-	TGCGCCAGCAGCTTGAATATGGGCATGAACACTGAAGCTTTCTTT	CASSLNMGMNTEAFF
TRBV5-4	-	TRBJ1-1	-	TGTGCCAGCAGCTCGTATACTGGCGACTCTCTAGCTTTCTTT	CASSSYTGDSLAFF
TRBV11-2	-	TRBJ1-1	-	TGTGCCAGCAGCCTGACGATCTCACACACTGAAGCTTTCTTT	CASSLTISHTEAFF
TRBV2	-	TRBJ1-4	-	TGTGCCTGTAAGACAAATGAAAAACTGTTTTTT	CACKTNEKLFF
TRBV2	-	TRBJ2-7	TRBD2	TGTGCCAGCAGATGGACTAGGTCTTACGAGCAGTACTTC	CASRWTRSYEQYF
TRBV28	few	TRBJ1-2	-	TGTGCCAGCAGTCAGGGGAACTATGGCTACACCTTC	CASSQGNYGYTF
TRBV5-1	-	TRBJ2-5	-	TGCGCCAGCAGCCTCAGGGGCGCGTACCAAGAGACCCAGTACTTC	CASSLRGAYQETQYF
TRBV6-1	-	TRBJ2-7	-	TGTGCCAGCAGCGAGACAGCTTTCTACGAGCAGTACTTC	CASSETAFYEQYF
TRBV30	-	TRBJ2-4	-	TGTGCCTGGAGTGTACCCAGGCTAGCCAAAAACATTCAGTACTTC	CAWSVPRLAKNIQYF
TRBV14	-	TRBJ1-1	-	TGTGCCAGCAGCCAAGATGTCGAGTCAGAAGCTTTCTTT	CASSQDVESEAFF
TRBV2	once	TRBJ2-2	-	TGTGCCAGCAGTGTCCGGCCCGTTGGGGGCAACACCGGGGAGCTGTTTTTT	CASSVRPVGGNTGELFF
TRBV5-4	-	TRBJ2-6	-	TGTGCACAGTCGGACTACGGGGCCAACGTCCTGACTTTC	CAQSDYGANVLTF
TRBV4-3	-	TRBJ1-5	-	TGCGCCAGCAGCCAGGAGCAGCGGCAGGGCAATCAGCCCCAGCATTTT	CASSQEQRQGNQPQHF
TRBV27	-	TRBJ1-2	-	TGTGCCAGCAGTCCCCTGGGAGGGCAGGGCTATGGCTACACCTTC	CASSPLGGQGYGYTF
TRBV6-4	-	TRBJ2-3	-	TGTGCCAGCAGTGACTCAGGACTGCTCCGTGCAGATACGCAGTATTTT	CASSDSGLLRADTQYF
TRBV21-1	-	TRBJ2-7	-	TGTGCCAGCAGCAAAGATGACAGGGAAAGCTACGAGCAGTACTTC	CASSKDDRESYEQYF
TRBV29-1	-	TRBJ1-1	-	TGCAGCGTTGAAGATCCCAGGGTAAGGACTGAAGCTTTCTTT	CSVEDPRVRTEAFF
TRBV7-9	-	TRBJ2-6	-	TGTGCCAGCAGCCCTTCGGTGGGGGCCAACGTCCTGACTTTC	CASSPSVGANVLTF
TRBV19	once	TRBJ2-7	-	TGTGCCAGTAGTATGGGGACCCGGGGTCCCCCCTACGAGCAGTACTTC	CASSMGTRGPPYEQYF
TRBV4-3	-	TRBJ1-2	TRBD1	TGCGCCAGCAGCCAAGAGGGACAGGGCTATGGCTACACCTTC	CASSQEGQGYGYTF
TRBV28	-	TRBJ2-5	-	TGTGCCAGCAGTTTCCTCGAGGGGGGAGGGCCTTGGGAGACCCAGTACTTC	CASSFLEGGGPWETQYF
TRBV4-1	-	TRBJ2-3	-	TGCGCCAGCAGCCCCAGTTCATCGCGGGGAAACACAGATACGCAGTATTTT	CASSPSSSRGNTDTQYF
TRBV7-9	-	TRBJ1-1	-	TGTGCCAGCAGCTTTCGGAAACCAATTAACACTGAAGCTTTCTTT	CASSFRKPINTEAFF
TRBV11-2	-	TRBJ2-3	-	TGTGCCAGCAGCTTAGCAGGACGCCGACCCGGGGAAGATACGCAGTATTTT	CASSLAGRRPGEDTQYF
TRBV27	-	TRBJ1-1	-	TGTGCCAGCAGTTTATTGTCAGGGAGGACTGAAGCTTTCTTT	CASSLLSGRTEAFF
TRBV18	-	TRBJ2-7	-	TGTGCCAGCTCACCACCCGGGGTAGCCTACGAGCAGTACTTC	CASSPPGVAYEQYF
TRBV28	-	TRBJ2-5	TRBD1	TGTGCCAGCAGTTTAAGAACAGGGGGCTCGGAGACCCAGTACTTC	CASSLRTGGSETQYF
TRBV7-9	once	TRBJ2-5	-	TGTGCCAGCAGCCTCCCGGACCCCCCGGTGACCCAGTACTTC	CASSLPDPPVTQYF
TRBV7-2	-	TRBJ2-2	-	TGTGCCAGCAGCCTCAAAGCGGGTACCGGGGAGCTGTTTTTT	CASSLKAGTGELFF
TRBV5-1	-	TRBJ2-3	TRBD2	TGCGCCAGCAGCTTGGAACTAGCGGGAGCTAGCACAGATACGCAGTATTTT	CASSLELAGASTDTQYF
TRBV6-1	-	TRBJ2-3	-	TGTGCCAGCAGGGGGACAACAGATACGCAGTATTTT	CASRGTTDTQYF
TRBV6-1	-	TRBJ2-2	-	TGTGCCAGCAGTGTCGTTTCTCCTCCCGGGGAGCTGTTTTTT	CASSVVSPPGELFF
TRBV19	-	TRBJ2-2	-	TGTGCCAGTAGTATTCGGCAGGGCCCCGGGGAGCTGTTTTTT	CASSIRQGPGELFF